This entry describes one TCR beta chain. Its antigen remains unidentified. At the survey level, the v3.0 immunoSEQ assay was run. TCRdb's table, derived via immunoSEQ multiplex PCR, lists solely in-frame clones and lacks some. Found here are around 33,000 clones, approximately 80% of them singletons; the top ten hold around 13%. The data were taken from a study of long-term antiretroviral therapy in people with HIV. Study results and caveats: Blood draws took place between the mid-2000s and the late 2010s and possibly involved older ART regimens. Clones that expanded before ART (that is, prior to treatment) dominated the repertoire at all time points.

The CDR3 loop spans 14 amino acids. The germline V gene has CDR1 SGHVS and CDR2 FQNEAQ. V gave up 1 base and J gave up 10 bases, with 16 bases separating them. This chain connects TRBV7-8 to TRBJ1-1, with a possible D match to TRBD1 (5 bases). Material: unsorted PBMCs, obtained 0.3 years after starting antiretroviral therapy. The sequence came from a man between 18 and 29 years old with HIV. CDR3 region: CASSLEDGARGAFF. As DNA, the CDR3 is TGTGCCAGCAGCTTAGAAGATGGGGCCCGGGGAGCTTTCTTT. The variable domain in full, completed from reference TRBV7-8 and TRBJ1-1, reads GAGVSQSPRYKVAKRGQDVALRCDPISGHVSLFWYQQALGQGPEFLTYFQNEAQLDKSGLPSDRFFAERPEGSVSTLKIQRTQQEDSAVYLCASSLEDGARGAFFGQGTRLTVV.